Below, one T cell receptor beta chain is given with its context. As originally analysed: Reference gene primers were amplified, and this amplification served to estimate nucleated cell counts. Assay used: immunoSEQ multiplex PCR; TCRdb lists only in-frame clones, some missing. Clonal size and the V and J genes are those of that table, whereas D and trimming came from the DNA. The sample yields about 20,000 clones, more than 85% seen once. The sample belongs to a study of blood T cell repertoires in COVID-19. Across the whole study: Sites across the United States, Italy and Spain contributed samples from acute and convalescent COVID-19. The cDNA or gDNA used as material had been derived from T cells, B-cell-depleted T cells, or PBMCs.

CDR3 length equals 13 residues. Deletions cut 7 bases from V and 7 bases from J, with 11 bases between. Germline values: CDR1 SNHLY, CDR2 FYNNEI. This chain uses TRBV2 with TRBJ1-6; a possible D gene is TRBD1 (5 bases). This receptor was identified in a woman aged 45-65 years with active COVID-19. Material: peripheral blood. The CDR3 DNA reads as TGTGCCAGCATATGGGGCGACAATTCACCCCTCCACTTT. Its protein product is CASIWGDNSPLHF.